This T cell receptor beta chain derives from a study of shared clonotypes between healthy human individuals. Study summary: The donor pool was made up of two women and three men aged 18 to 49.

The CDR3 is 14 amino acids. Germline values: CDR1 SGHRS, CDR2 YFSETQ. Trimming took off 2 bases at V and 7 bases at J, with 12 bases between the two ends. As for this clone: Its antigen is as yet unknown.

Repertoires were generated with immunoSEQ multiplex PCR, while TCRdb's copy carries only in-frame clones and drops some. This repertoire shows hundreds of thousands of clones, 55% to 75% found once; its top ten account for about 2%. The study's findings and limits: Among donors, clonotype sharing was expected to be affected by sequencing depth. Collection of samples was limited to blood; tissue repertoires likely differ. Rarefaction indicated that sorted-subset sequencing remained incomplete although depth was large.

The gene calls are TRBV5-1 and TRBJ2-2; no definite D call. This sequence was found in a woman younger than 45 in good health. Sequencing was performed on memory CD4+ T cells sorted from blood. Specified subset: CD45RA-negative fraction. Here the CDR3 DNA reads TGCGCCAGCAGCTTTGTGACGGCCGGCGGGGAGCTGTTTTTT. This encodes CASSFVTAGGELFF.